One and the same sample provided the 20 T cell receptor beta chains below, sequenced in a study of post-analysis software for immune sequencing data. General observations from the study: TRBV segments more frequent in patients than in controls numbered roughly five and included TRBV5-6, TRBV5-1 and TRBV20-1.

What these receptors recognize is not known. Tagging with unique molecular identifiers was a feature of the TCR beta cDNA libraries. TCRdb called the PCR reads again in MiXCR, with one record for every CDR3 protein. The table lists 400,000 to 500,000 distinct CDR3 sequences, over 30% of them singletons. The sequenced sample was blood. Receptors were obtained from a girl aged 2-10 years with multiple sclerosis.

The chain carries TRBV27 and TRBJ2-5, with TRBD2 matching over 13 bases. TRBJ2-7 matches the DNA end more closely, so the J call is doubtful. The CDR3 spans 15 residues. Germline assignment: CDR1 MNHEY and CDR2 SMNVEV (reference sequence). The DNA for the CDR3 is TGTGCCAGCAGTTTGGGACTAGCGGGAAAGGCCGAGCAGTACTTC. Translated, it gives CASSLGLAGKAEQYF.

This clonotype was seen a few times. This chain links TRBV5-1 with TRBJ2-3; D gene uncertain. The CDR3 is 14 amino acids. Germline CDR1 SGHRS, CDR2 YFSETQ. V dropped 4 bases and J dropped 0 bases, with 9 bases sitting between them. The CDR3 is CASSGYTSTDTQYF. CDR3 bases: TGCGCCAGCAGCGGGTACACTAGCACAGATACGCAGTATTTT.

The chain employs TRBV6-2 or TRBV6-3 and TRBJ1-2; tentative D call: TRBD1 (5 bases). The V gene lost 10 bases and the J gene lost 0 bases, with 21 bases spanning the gap. The germline V gene has CDR1 MNHEY and CDR2 SVGEGT. This CDR3 region has 16 residues. CDR3 protein: CATEGIPDLTNYGYTF. The CDR3 nucleotides are TGTGCCACCGAGGGGATCCCAGATCTAACTAACTATGGCTACACCTTC.

This clonotype was seen a few times. The chain carries TRBV15 and TRBJ1-6; 10 nucleotides line up with TRBD1. Looked up from germline, CDR1 is LNHNV and CDR2 is YYDKDF (reference sequence). The CDR3 has 14 residues. The V and J ends lost 5 bases and 9 bases, in that order; junction bases with no gene match: 4. The CDR3 region is CATSRDRGPSPLHF. CDR3 bases: TGTGCCACCAGCCGGGACAGGGGCCCTTCACCCCTCCACTTT. The full variable domain, completed using reference TRBV15 and TRBJ1-6, is DAMVIQNPRYQVTQFGKPVTLSCSQTLNHNVMYWYQQKSSQAPKLLFHYYDKDFNNEADTPDNFQSRRPNTSFCFLDIRSPGLGDTAMYLCATSRDRGPSPLHFGNGTRLTVT.

This clonotype has only one observation. The CDR3 spells CSANPRGYSYEQYF. The CDR3 nucleotides are TGCAGTGCTAACCCCCGGGGTTACTCCTACGAGCAGTACTTC. The rearrangement joins TRBV20-1 to TRBJ2-7; D perhaps matches TRBD2 (5 bases). The CDR3 loop spans 14 amino acids. Germline-derived CDR1 and CDR2 are DFQATT and SNEGSKA (reference sequence). V lost 4 bases and J lost 0, with 13 bases in between.

Of note for this clonotype: The junction departs from germline at one end; a sequencing error may be responsible. The chain links TRBV4-1 to TRBJ1-4; D ambiguous. CDR1 is MGHRA, CDR2 YSYEKL, per germline. This CDR3 spans 14 amino acids. The CDR3 region has the DNA TGCGCCAGCAGCCAAGATCCGGGAATTGAAAAACGGTTTTTT. It yields the protein CASSQDPGIEKRFF.

This clonotype has only a few counts. The chain recombines TRBV6-5 with TRBJ2-7, with D maybe TRBD2 (5 bases). The CDR3 runs 13 residues. The V end was cut by 6 bases, the J end by 3 bases, with 12 bases between. CDR1 is MNHEY and CDR2 is SVGAGI in the germline V gene. This chain's CDR3 is CASSRGRNYEQYF. For the CDR3, the DNA is TGTGCCAGCAGCCGGGGTCGAAACTACGAGCAGTACTTC.

The chain recombines TRBV9 with TRBJ1-4; 7 nucleotides agree with TRBD1. Germline values: CDR1 SGDLS, CDR2 YYNGEE. V lost 0 bases, J lost 3 bases, and 2 bases stayed unmatched. The CDR3 runs 15 residues. This CDR3 is CASSVGGQSNEKLFF. The CDR3 DNA is TGTGCCAGCAGCGTAGGGGGACAGTCTAATGAAAAACTGTTTTTT.

The rearrangement uses TRBV5-1 and TRBJ2-3; D not certain. V shed 4 bases and J shed 7 bases, with 16 bases lying between them. CDR1 SGHRS and CDR2 YFSETQ come from the germline V gene. The CDR3 runs 14 residues. The chain's CDR3 is CASSDRSYGNTQYF. Here the CDR3 DNA reads TGCGCCAGCAGCGATCGATCATACGGCAATACGCAGTATTTT.

This clonotype has a single count. The rearrangement joins TRBV25-1 to TRBJ1-2, with a weak D call TRBD1 (5 bases). The CDR3 totals 11 residues. Trimming cost V 6 bases and J 10 bases, with 12 bases left between them. The germline V gene encodes CDR1 MGHDK and CDR2 SYGVNS. Here the CDR3 reads CASSTPGPYTF. The CDR3 DNA reads TGTGCCAGCAGCACACCGGGACCCTACACCTTC.

The rearrangement links TRBV7-6 to TRBJ2-3; TRBD2 matches at 12 bases. The J segment lost 2 bases and the V segment lost 0 bases, leaving 15 bases of the junction unmatched. CDR1 is SGHVS, CDR2 FNYEAQ, per germline. The length of the CDR3 is 21 residues. In DNA form, the CDR3 reads TGTGCCAGCAGCTTAGCGACTAGCGGGAGCGACCCAGGGGCCTACACAGATACGCAGTATTTT. As protein: CASSLATSGSDPGAYTDTQYF.

The genes are TRBV7-2 and TRBJ2-7; a weak D match, TRBD2 (5 bases). Between the trimmed V and J ends, which lost 1 base and 2 bases, there was a span of 9 bases. The CDR3 length is 14 residues. Germline-derived CDR1 and CDR2 are SGHTA and FQGNSA. The CDR3 reads CASSLGLPAYEQYF. Written as DNA, the CDR3 is TGTGCCAGCAGCTTAGGACTACCGGCCTACGAGCAGTACTTC.

V is TRBV27 and J is TRBJ1-4; D not resolved. The CDR3 is 14 residues long. CDR1 MNHEY and CDR2 SMNVEV come from the germline V gene (reference sequence). Trimming removed 3 bases from V and 6 bases from J, with 11 bases in between. CDR3 in DNA: TGTGCCAGCAGTTTGATAGGACCGGATGAAAAACTGTTTTTT. The encoded protein is CASSLIGPDEKLFF.

The J gene is TRBJ1-5, the V gene TRBV20-1, with TRBD1 as a possible D gene (5 bases). Per the germline V gene, CDR1 is DFQATT and CDR2 is SNEGSKA (reference sequence). This CDR3 spans 15 amino acids. V lost 5 bases, J lost 4 bases, and 18 bases lay in between. Written as DNA, the CDR3 is TGCAGTGCTCCGGGCGGTCGAGGGACGAATCAGCCCCAGCATTTT. This sequence encodes CSAPGGRGTNQPQHF.

The genes are TRBV6-1 and TRBJ1-2; D remains unclear. Germline loops: CDR1 MNHNS, CDR2 SASEGT. V was clipped by 7 bases and J by 4 bases, with 10 bases between them. The CDR3 sequence is 12 residues long. The CDR3 spells CASTHGIYGYTF. CDR3 bases: TGTGCCAGCACCCACGGGATCTATGGCTACACCTTC.

This clonotype was detected a few times. This chain uses TRBV7-8 with TRBJ2-5, with D possibly matching TRBD1 (6 bases). The DNA end is a closer match to TRBJ2-7, so the J assignment may be wrong. Germline values: CDR1 SGHVS, CDR2 FQNEAQ. CDR3 length equals 17 residues. The CDR3 coding sequence is TGTGCCAGCAGCCTCCGACAACTGAACGGGACACGCAGCGAGCAGTACTTC. Its protein product is CASSLRQLNGTRSEQYF.

Here the CDR3 reads CASSLREDSSYEQYF. CDR3 sequence (DNA): TGTGCCAGCAGTTTACGGGAGGATAGCTCCTACGAGCAGTACTTC. The chain has TRBV28 and TRBJ2-7; TRBD2 matches 7 bases. V trimming: 2 bases; J trimming: 0 bases; junction bases outside the gene matches: 4. The CDR3 spans 15 residues. Looked up from germline, CDR1 is MDHEN and CDR2 is SYDVKM.

The chain is built from TRBV24-1 and TRBJ2-1; D is possibly TRBD2 (6 bases). The CDR3 contains 17 residues. In germline, CDR1 is KGHDR, CDR2 SFDVKD. V gave up 0 bases and J gave up 7 bases, with 18 bases separating them. The CDR3 DNA reads TGTGCCACCAGTGATTTGCGTCGGGGGATTAAGCTGAATGAGCAGTTCTTC. It yields the protein CATSDLRRGIKLNEQFF.

In nucleotides, the CDR3 is TGTGCCAGCAGTCGACGAGAAACTTATGGCTACACCTTC. Protein: CASSRRETYGYTF. V and J are TRBV6-2 or TRBV6-3 and TRBJ1-2; D is undetermined. In germline, CDR1 is MNHEY, CDR2 SVGEGT. V gave up 5 bases and J gave up 5 bases, with 12 bases separating them. The CDR3 runs to 13 residues.

Regarding this clonotype: A much larger clone sits a single nucleotide away, making a read error possible. This sequence joins TRBV7-9 and TRBJ2-2; the D gene could be TRBD1 or TRBD2 (5 bases each). This CDR3 is built from 15 residues. CDR1 is SEHNR, CDR2 FQNEAQ, per germline (reference sequence). The CDR3 bases are TGTGCCAGCAGCGGAGCGGACATAAACACCGGGGAGCGGTTTTTT. This gives the protein CASSGADINTGERFF.